These 25 T cell receptor beta chains came from one sample sequenced in a study of response to subunit inactivated influenza vaccine. TCRdb re-called the RT-PCR reads through MiXCR, storing one row per CDR3 protein. This sample has under 550,000 distinct CDR3 sequences, with roughly 8.2% found just once. The specimen comprised PBMCs from blood, sampled roughly 24 months after vaccination. Receptors were obtained from a man aged 45-69 years who received an inactivated influenza vaccine.

The chain carries TRBV7-9 and TRBJ2-1; weak D call: TRBD1 (6 bases). V was trimmed by 1 base and J by 4 bases, leaving 11 bases between them. Germline V gene lookup returns CDR1 SEHNR and CDR2 FQNEAQ (reference sequence). The CDR3 has 15 amino acids. This chain's CDR3 is CASSLDRVVYNEQFF. The CDR3 region has the DNA TGTGCCAGCAGCTTAGACAGGGTAGTTTACAATGAGCAGTTCTTC. Supplemented by reference TRBV7-9 and TRBJ2-1, the full variable domain reads DTGVSQNPRHKITKRGQNVTFRCDPISEHNRLYWYRQTLGQGPEFLTYFQNEAQLEKSRLLSDRFSAERPKGSFSTLEIQRTEQGDSAMYLCASSLDRVVYNEQFFGPGTRLTVL.

This clonotype has at least ten counts. The V and J genes are TRBV7-2 and TRBJ2-7, with D unresolved. Trimming took 6 bases from V and 3 from J, leaving 9 bases between them. The CDR3 is made up of 12 amino acids. CDR1 is SGHTA and CDR2 is FQGNSA in the germline V gene. The CDR3 protein is CASSPDFYEQYF. The CDR3 coding sequence is TGTGCCAGCAGTCCCGACTTCTACGAGCAGTACTTC.

This clonotype showed up just once. CDR3 protein: CASSFVTSGSQETQYF. The CDR3, as DNA: TGTGCCAGCAGCTTCGTCACTAGCGGGAGCCAAGAGACCCAGTACTTC. The chain is built from TRBV7-8 and TRBJ2-5, with 11 nucleotides matching TRBD2. The CDR3 is 16 residues long. Looked up from germline, CDR1 is SGHVS and CDR2 is FQNEAQ. V lost 3 bases and J lost 1; bases outside the gene matches: 4.

J is TRBJ2-1 and V is TRBV6-1, with TRBD2 matching 8 bases. Germline-derived CDR1 and CDR2 are MNHNS and SASEGT. The J segment lost 3 bases and the V segment lost 7 bases, leaving 14 bases of the junction unmatched. CDR3 length equals 17 residues. Here the CDR3 reads CASTTREGGGLYNEQFF. DNA for the CDR3: TGTGCCAGCACCACCCGGGAGGGGGGAGGTCTCTACAATGAGCAGTTCTTC.

This clonotype was recorded a few times. The V gene is TRBV10-3, the J gene TRBJ2-3, with 7 nucleotides matching TRBD2. Germline V gives CDR1 ENHRY, CDR2 SYGVKD. The CDR3 loop spans 16 amino acids. V was pared by 3 bases and J by 1 base, with 7 bases of the junction left unmatched. CDR3 in DNA: TGTGCCATCAGTGATAGTCGGACTAGGGGCACAGATACGCAGTATTTT. Its translation: CAISDSRTRGTDTQYF.

V usage is TRBV20-1 and J usage is TRBJ2-5; tentative D call: TRBD2 (6 bases). Per the germline V gene, CDR1 is DFQATT and CDR2 is SNEGSKA (reference sequence). Trimming took 2 bases from V and 4 from J, leaving 20 bases between them. The CDR3 loop spans 16 amino acids. Here the CDR3 reads CSARPVWREKGETQYF. In DNA, the CDR3 is TGCAGTGCTAGACCAGTTTGGCGGGAAAAGGGAGAGACCCAGTACTTC.

This rearrangement joins TRBV14 to TRBJ2-6, with D maybe TRBD2 (5 bases). V was trimmed by 0 bases and J by 1 base, leaving 10 bases between them. Germline loops: CDR1 SGHDN, CDR2 FVKESK. The CDR3 runs 17 residues. CDR3 sequence (DNA): TGTGCCAGCAGCCAAGATAGAACGGGGTCTGGGGCCAACGTCCTGACTTTC. Protein product: CASSQDRTGSGANVLTF. Together with reference TRBV14 and TRBJ2-6, the CDR3 gives the full variable domain: EAGVTQFPSHSVIEKGQTVTLRCDPISGHDNLYWYRRVMGKEIKFLLHFVKESKQDESGMPNNRFLAERTGGTYSTLKVQPAELEDSGVYFCASSQDRTGSGANVLTFGAGSRLTVL.

This clonotype was seen a handful of times. The chain carries TRBV29-1 and TRBJ1-4, with D unresolved. There are 12 residues in the CDR3. Germline V gene lookup returns CDR1 SQVTM and CDR2 ANQGSEA. The germline V and J ends were trimmed by 7 bases and 0 bases, with 6 bases remaining between them. The CDR3 loop reads CSATATNEKLFF. For the CDR3, the DNA is TGCAGCGCTACTGCAACTAATGAAAAACTGTTTTTT. The entire variable domain, with the rest obtained from reference TRBV29-1 and TRBJ1-4, is as follows: SAVISQKPSRDICQRGTSLTIQCQVDSQVTMMFWYRQQPGQSLTLIATANQGSEATYESGFVIDKFPISRPNLTFSTLTVSNMSPEDSSIYLCSATATNEKLFFGSGTQLSVL.

This clonotype has only a few counts. The chain links TRBV7-2 to TRBJ1-6; 8 bases are a match to TRBD1. CDR1 SGHTA and CDR2 FQGNSA come from the germline V gene. V was pared by 0 bases and J by 8 bases, with 3 bases of the junction left unmatched. CDR3 length: 15 amino acids. The CDR3 coding sequence is TGTGCCAGCAGCTTAGCACAGGGGGTACATTCACCCCTCCACTTT. Residues: CASSLAQGVHSPLHF.

There are many counts of this clonotype. This rearrangement joins TRBV20-1 to TRBJ1-2; 7 nucleotides match TRBD1. Germline V lookup: CDR1 DFQATT, CDR2 SNEGSKA (reference sequence). The J segment lost 4 bases and the V segment lost 2 bases, leaving 7 bases of the junction unmatched. The CDR3 extends over 14 amino acids. DNA of the CDR3: TGCAGTGCTAGAACAGGACAGGTTAGCTATGGCTACACCTTC. This sequence encodes CSARTGQVSYGYTF.

This clonotype was counted ten times or more. The chain has TRBV16 and TRBJ1-1; D uncertain. The CDR3 runs to 13 residues. Between the trimmed V and J ends, which lost 4 bases and 4 bases, there was a span of 10 bases. The germline V gene encodes CDR1 KGHSY and CDR2 FQNENV. CDR3: CASSPGEITEAFF. The CDR3 nucleotides read TGTGCCAGCAGCCCCGGGGAAATCACTGAAGCTTTCTTT.

This clonotype came up a few times. Here the CDR3 DNA reads TGCGCCAGCAGCCAAAGACAGACCGGCTACGAGCAGTACTTC. This codes for CASSQRQTGYEQYF. This chain uses TRBV4-3 with TRBJ2-7, with a tentative D call TRBD1 (5 bases). CDR3 length equals 14 residues. Germline CDR1 is LGHNA and CDR2 is YSLEER. V lost 2 bases and J 3 bases, leaving 11 bases between the germline ends.

The chain employs TRBV7-9 and TRBJ2-5; possible D gene TRBD2, 6 bases. This CDR3 region has 13 residues. Germline V gene lookup returns CDR1 SEHNR and CDR2 FQNEAQ (reference sequence). The V end lost 4 bases, the J end lost 5 bases, and 11 bases lay between the germline ends. This CDR3 reads CASSSAGLETQYF. The CDR3, as DNA: TGTGCCAGCAGCTCGGCGGGGCTGGAGACCCAGTACTTC.

The chain has TRBV5-1 and TRBJ2-1; D call uncertain. The germline V gene has CDR1 SGHRS and CDR2 YFSETQ. This CDR3 region has 12 residues. Trimming took off 5 bases at V and 5 bases at J, with 8 bases between the two ends. CDR3 amino acids: CASRPSNNEQFF. In nucleotides, the CDR3 is TGCGCCAGCAGACCTTCAAACAATGAGCAGTTCTTC.

Ten or more counts support this clonotype. DNA of the CDR3: TGTGCCAGCAGTGAACCCGTCCAGGGGGCGAGAGAGACCCAGTACTTC. Translation gives CASSEPVQGARETQYF. The chain employs TRBV2 and TRBJ2-5, with 8 bases matching TRBD1. Unmatched junction bases numbered 9, after V lost 2 bases and J lost 4 bases. The CDR3 totals 16 residues. The germline V gene has CDR1 SNHLY and CDR2 FYNNEI. The variable domain in full, completed from reference TRBV2 and TRBJ2-5, reads EPEVTQTPSHQVTQMGQEVILRCVPISNHLYFYWYRQILGQKVEFLVSFYNNEISEKSEIFDDQFSVERPDGSNFTLKIRSTKLEDSAMYFCASSEPVQGARETQYFGPGTRLLVL.

This clonotype was observed a handful of times. J is TRBJ2-5 and V is TRBV20-1; 11 nucleotides align to TRBD2. Germline CDR1 DFQATT, CDR2 SNEGSKA (reference sequence). The CDR3 sequence is 15 residues long. J gave up 2 bases and V 6 bases, and 8 bases lay outside the gene matches. For the CDR3, the DNA is TGCAGTGCCAATCCGACTAGCGGGATACAAGAGACCCAGTACTTC. Encoded protein: CSANPTSGIQETQYF.

Ten or more counts support this clonotype. The chain recombines TRBV20-1 with TRBJ2-2, with D perhaps TRBD2 (6 bases). The germline V gene encodes CDR1 DFQATT and CDR2 SNEGSKA (reference sequence). The CDR3 covers 17 residues. V lost 1 base and J 1 base, leaving 16 bases between the germline ends. CDR3 region: CSARGPRGSLNTGELFF. Written as DNA, the CDR3 is TGCAGTGCTAGAGGCCCCCGGGGGTCTTTGAACACCGGGGAGCTGTTTTTT.

CDR3 in amino acids: CASSYKGFETQYF. CDR3 bases: TGTGCCAGCAGTTACAAGGGCTTCGAGACCCAGTACTTC. The chain carries TRBV6-5 and TRBJ2-5, with no clear D. V lost 2 bases and J 5 bases, leaving 9 bases between the germline ends. The length of the CDR3 is 13 residues. Germline V gene data show CDR1 as MNHEY and CDR2 as SVGAGI.

The chain joins TRBV6-2 or TRBV6-3 to TRBJ2-3; no clear D. Germline V gene lookup returns CDR1 MNHEY and CDR2 SVGEGT. The CDR3 has 16 amino acids. V lost 9 bases to trimming and J lost 6 bases, with 25 bases between them. CDR3 nucleotide sequence: TGTGCCAGTAAACCCCAATTAGGCAGGATGGTTGATACGCAGTATTTT. This codes for CASKPQLGRMVDTQYF.

The rearrangement joins TRBV5-1 to TRBJ2-7; 7 nucleotides match TRBD1. V gave up 7 bases and J gave up 0 bases; unmatched junction bases: 4. There are 13 residues in the CDR3. Germline V CDR1 and CDR2: SGHRS, YFSETQ. The CDR3 nucleotides read TGCGCCAGCCACAGGGACAGCTCCTACGAGCAGTACTTC. This sequence encodes CASHRDSSYEQYF. The full variable domain, in which reference TRBV5-1 and TRBJ2-7 provide the parts outside the CDR3, is KAGVTQTPRYLIKTRGQQVTLSCSPISGHRSVSWYQQTPGQGLQFLFEYFSETQRNKGNFPGRFSGRQFSNSRSEMNVSTLELGDSALYLCASHRDSSYEQYFGPGTRLTVT.

This clonotype was found many times. The rearrangement joins TRBV9 to TRBJ2-1; D gene unclear. The V end lost 3 bases, the J end lost 7 bases, and 11 bases lay between the germline ends. This CDR3 contains 13 residues. Germline CDR1 SGDLS, CDR2 YYNGEE. CDR3 residues: CASSASLSNEQFF. The CDR3 DNA reads TGTGCCAGCAGCGCCAGTTTGAGTAATGAGCAGTTCTTC.

This clonotype occurred a few times. The rearrangement joins TRBV20-1 to TRBJ1-4; 8 positions match TRBD1. The CDR3 is 13 amino acids. Germline CDR1 is DFQATT and CDR2 is SNEGSKA (reference sequence). The V gene end was trimmed by 5 bases and the J gene end by 5 bases; junction bases not matched to a gene: 4. CDR3 sequence: CSASRQGNEKLFF. The DNA of the CDR3 is TGCAGTGCTTCCCGACAGGGGAATGAAAAACTGTTTTTT.

The V call is TRBV29-1, the J call TRBJ2-7, with D possibly called TRBD1 or TRBD2 (5 bases each). Germline loops: CDR1 SQVTM, CDR2 ANQGSEA. The CDR3 runs 18 residues. V was pared by 1 base and J by 2 bases, with 24 bases between. The DNA for the CDR3 is TGCAGCGTTGAAGGCGAACTGGGACCCCGAGGCGGAACCTACGAGCAGTACTTC. Translating it yields CSVEGELGPRGGTYEQYF.

This clonotype turned up a few times. The chain joins TRBV7-9 to TRBJ2-1; TRBD1 might be the D (6 bases). Germline CDR1 SEHNR, CDR2 FQNEAQ (reference sequence). Trimming took off 5 bases at V and 8 bases at J, with 13 bases between the two ends. This CDR3 is 13 amino acids long. The CDR3 spells CASSAQGFHEQFF. The DNA of the CDR3 is TGTGCCAGCAGCGCACAGGGTTTCCATGAGCAGTTCTTC.

The rearrangement links TRBV15 to TRBJ2-3; D possibly matches TRBD1 or TRBD2 (7 bases each). Germline CDR1 and CDR2: LNHNV and YYDKDF (reference sequence). Trimming took off 6 bases at V and 0 bases at J, with 16 bases between the two ends. The CDR3 runs 16 residues. This CDR3 is CATSQGGAASTDTQYF. CDR3 DNA sequence: TGTGCCACCAGTCAGGGGGGGGCCGCTAGCACAGATACGCAGTATTTT.